What follows are 3 T cell receptor beta chains derived from one specimen sequenced in a study of T cell repertoires in cytomegalovirus infection. TCRdb recomputed calls from the reads with MiXCR, one row per CDR3 protein. This sample has under 850,000 distinct CDR3 sequences; around 32% occur once, and the top ten carry 15% to 20%. No antigen has been assigned to these receptors. The source material was cultured PBMCs, sampled from culture after CMV antigen stimulation. The receptors stem from a human donor in good health (CMV status not recorded). Some clones in this sample may be carry-over from other donors' samples.

This chain links TRBV7-8 with TRBJ1-5; no clear D gene. Germline V gene data show CDR1 as SGHVS and CDR2 as FQNEAQ. The CDR3 spans 15 residues. V was cut by 7 bases and J by 0 bases, with 13 bases left in between. As DNA, the CDR3 is TGTGCCAGCACCCCTGCCGCATATAGCAATCAGCCCCAGCATTTT. This gives the protein CASTPAAYSNQPQHF.

This clonotype was seen more than once but under ten times. This chain connects TRBV4-3 to TRBJ2-1; 8 nucleotides agree with TRBD2. Unmatched junction bases numbered 6, after V lost 1 base and J lost 4 bases. Germline V CDR1 and CDR2: LGHNA, YSLEER. CDR3 length equals 16 residues. CDR3 residues: CASSQGSSGLYNEQFF. The CDR3 nucleotides are TGCGCCAGCAGCCAAGGCTCTAGCGGGCTGTACAATGAGCAGTTCTTC.

The V call is TRBV7-2, the J call TRBJ1-2; D possibly corresponds to TRBD1 (5 bases). Trimming removed 4 bases at V and 8 bases at J, with 14 bases between. The CDR3 is 13 residues long. CDR1 SGHTA and CDR2 FQGNSA come from the germline V gene. The CDR3 DNA sequence: TGTGCCAGCAGCTCCTCAGGGATAGGCGGCTACACCTTC. Translation gives CASSSSGIGGYTF.